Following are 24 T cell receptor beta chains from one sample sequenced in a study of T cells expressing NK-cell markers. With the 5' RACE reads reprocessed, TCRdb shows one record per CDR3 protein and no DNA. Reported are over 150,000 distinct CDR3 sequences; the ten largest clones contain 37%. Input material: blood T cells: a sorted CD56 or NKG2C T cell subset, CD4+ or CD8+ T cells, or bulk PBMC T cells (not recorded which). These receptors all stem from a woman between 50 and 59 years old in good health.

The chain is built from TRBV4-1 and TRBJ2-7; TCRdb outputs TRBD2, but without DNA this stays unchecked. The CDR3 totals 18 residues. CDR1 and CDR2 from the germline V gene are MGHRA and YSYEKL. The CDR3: CASSQEGGTSLALYEQYF.

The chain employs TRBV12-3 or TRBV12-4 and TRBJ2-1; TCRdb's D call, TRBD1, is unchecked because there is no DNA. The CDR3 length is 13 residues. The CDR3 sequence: CASSVWSGDEQFF.

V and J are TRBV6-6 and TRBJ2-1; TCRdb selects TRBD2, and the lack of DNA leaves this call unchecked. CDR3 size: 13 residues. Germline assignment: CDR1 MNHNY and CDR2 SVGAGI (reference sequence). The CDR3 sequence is CASSSSILDEQFF.

The CDR3 is CASSHSGGTASLYSGANVLTF. V gene TRBV3-1 combines with J gene TRBJ2-6; TCRdb indicates TRBD2, and absent DNA this call remains unverified. This CDR3 region has 21 residues. Germline V lookup: CDR1 LGHDT, CDR2 YNNKEL (reference sequence). Full variable domain (rest looked up from reference TRBV3-1 and TRBJ2-6): DTAVSQTPKYLVTQMGNDKSIKCEQNLGHDTMYWYKQDSKKFLKIMFSYNNKELIINETVPNRFSPKSPDKAHLNLHINSLELGDSAVYFCASSHSGGTASLYSGANVLTFGAGSRLTVL.

CDR3 loop: CASSLGFGDPIQYF. This chain connects TRBV5-5 to TRBJ2-4; there is no DNA to check the TCRdb D call of TRBD1. The CDR3 is 14 residues long. Germline assignment: CDR1 SGHKS and CDR2 YYEKEE (reference sequence).

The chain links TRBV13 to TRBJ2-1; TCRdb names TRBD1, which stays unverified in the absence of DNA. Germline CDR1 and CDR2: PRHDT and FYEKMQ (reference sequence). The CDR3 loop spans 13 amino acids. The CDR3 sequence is CASSLEGQGEQFF.

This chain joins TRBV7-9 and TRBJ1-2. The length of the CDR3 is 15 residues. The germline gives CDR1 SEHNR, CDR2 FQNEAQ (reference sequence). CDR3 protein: CASSLDGLNNYGYTF.

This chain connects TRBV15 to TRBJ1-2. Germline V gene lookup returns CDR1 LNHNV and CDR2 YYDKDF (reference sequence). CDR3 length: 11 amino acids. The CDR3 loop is CATSSGFGYTF.

The CDR3 loop is CASSPTLAGSRTDTQYF. The chain uses TRBV13 and TRBJ2-3; TCRdb selects TRBD2, and the lack of DNA leaves this call unchecked. Germline CDR1 PRHDT, CDR2 FYEKMQ (reference sequence). This CDR3 is built from 17 residues.

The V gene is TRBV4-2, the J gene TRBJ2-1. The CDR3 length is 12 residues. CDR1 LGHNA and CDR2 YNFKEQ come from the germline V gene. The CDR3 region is CASSQAGNEQFF.

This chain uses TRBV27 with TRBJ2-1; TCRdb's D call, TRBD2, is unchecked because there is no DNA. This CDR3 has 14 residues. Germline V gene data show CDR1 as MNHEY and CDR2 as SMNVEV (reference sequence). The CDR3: CASKAGGGLNEQFF.

The CDR3 is CATSSRRGGSDTQYF. The chain carries TRBV15 and TRBJ2-3. CDR3 length equals 15 residues. CDR1 and CDR2 (germline): LNHNV, YYDKDF (reference sequence).

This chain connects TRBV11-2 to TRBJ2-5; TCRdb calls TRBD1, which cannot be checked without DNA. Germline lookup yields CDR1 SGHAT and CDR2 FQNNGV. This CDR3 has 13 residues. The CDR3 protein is CASSIRDGETQYF.

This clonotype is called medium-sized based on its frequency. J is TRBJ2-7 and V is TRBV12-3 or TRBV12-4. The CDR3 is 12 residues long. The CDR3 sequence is CASSLLIYEQYF.

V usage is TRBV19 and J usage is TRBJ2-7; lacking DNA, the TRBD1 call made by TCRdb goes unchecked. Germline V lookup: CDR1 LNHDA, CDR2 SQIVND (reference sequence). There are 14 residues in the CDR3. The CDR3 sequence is CASSVQGFPYEQYF.

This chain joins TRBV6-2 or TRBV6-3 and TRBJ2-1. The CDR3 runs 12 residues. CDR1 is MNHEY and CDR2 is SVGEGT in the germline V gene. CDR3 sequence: CASSLRSSEQFF.

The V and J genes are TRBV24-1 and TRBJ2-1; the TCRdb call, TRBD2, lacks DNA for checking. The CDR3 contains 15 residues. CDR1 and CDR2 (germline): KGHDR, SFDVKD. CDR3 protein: CATSDPGLAANEQFF.

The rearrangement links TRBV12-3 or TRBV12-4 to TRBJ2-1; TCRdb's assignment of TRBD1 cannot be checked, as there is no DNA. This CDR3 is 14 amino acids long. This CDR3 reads CASSLSGAGNEQFF.

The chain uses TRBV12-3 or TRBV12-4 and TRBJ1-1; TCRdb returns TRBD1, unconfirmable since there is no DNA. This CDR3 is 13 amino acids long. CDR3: CASSPGGFTEAFF.

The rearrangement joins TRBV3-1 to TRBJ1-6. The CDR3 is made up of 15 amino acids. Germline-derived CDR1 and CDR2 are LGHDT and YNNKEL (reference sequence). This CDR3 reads CASSQVWGHNSPLHF.

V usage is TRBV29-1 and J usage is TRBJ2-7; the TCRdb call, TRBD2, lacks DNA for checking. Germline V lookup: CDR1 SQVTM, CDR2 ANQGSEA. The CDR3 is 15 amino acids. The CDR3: CSVETGEGDSYEQYF.

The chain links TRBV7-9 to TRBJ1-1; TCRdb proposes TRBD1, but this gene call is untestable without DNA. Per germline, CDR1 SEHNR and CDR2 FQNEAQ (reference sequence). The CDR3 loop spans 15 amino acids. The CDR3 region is CASSLPRDRLTEAFF.

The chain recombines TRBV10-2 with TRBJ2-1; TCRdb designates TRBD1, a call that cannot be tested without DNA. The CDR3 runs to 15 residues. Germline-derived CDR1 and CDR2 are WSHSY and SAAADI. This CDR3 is CASSESAAGGNEQFF.

Here the CDR3 reads CASSLGGTQYF. The V gene is TRBV13, the J gene TRBJ2-3. The CDR3 is made up of 11 amino acids. The germline gives CDR1 PRHDT, CDR2 FYEKMQ (reference sequence).